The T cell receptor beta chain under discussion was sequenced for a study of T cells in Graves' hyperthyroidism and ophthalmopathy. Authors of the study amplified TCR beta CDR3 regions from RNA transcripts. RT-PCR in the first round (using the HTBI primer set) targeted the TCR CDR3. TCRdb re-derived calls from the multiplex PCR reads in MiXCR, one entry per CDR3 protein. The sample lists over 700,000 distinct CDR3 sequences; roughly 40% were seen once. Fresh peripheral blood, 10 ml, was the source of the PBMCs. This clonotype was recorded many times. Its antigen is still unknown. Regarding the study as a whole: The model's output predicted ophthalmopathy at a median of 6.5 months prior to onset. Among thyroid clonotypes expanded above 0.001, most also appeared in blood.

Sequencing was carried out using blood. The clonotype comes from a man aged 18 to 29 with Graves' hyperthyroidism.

This CDR3 reads CASSFGSGDETQYF. As DNA, the CDR3 is TGCGCCAGCAGCTTCGGTAGCGGGGATGAGACCCAGTACTTC. The gene calls are TRBV5-1 and TRBJ2-5; 8 nucleotides line up with TRBD2. V was pared by 2 bases and J by 5 bases, with 5 bases of the junction left unmatched. CDR1 is SGHRS, CDR2 YFSETQ, per germline. The length of the CDR3 is 14 residues.